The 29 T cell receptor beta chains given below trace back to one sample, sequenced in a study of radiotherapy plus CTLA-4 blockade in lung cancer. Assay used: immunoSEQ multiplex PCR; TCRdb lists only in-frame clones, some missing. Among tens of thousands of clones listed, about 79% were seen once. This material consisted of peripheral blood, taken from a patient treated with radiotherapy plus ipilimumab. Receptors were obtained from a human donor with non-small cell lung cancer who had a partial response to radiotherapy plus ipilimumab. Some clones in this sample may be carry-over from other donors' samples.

CDR3 bases: TGTGCCAGCAGTTACTCCCCCCTCGACCCACAGCCTTACAATGAGCAGTTCTTC. As protein: CASSYSPLDPQPYNEQFF. The chain uses TRBV6-7 and TRBJ2-1; D is ambiguous. TRBV6-7 is placed among ORFs of uncertain function. The CDR3 totals 18 residues. The ends were cut back, 0 bases at V and 4 bases at J, with 19 bases in the middle.

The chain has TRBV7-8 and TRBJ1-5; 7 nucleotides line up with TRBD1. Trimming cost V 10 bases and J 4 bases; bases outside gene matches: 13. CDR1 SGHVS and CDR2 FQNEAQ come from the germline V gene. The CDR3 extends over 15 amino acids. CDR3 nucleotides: TGTGCCACATCTGACAAGGGGACAGAAAATCAGCCCCAGCATTTT. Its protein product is CATSDKGTENQPQHF.

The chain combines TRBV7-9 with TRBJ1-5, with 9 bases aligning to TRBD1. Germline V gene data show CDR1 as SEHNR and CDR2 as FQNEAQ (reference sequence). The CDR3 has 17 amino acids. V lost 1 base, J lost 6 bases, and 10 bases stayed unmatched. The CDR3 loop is CASSLEGGQGSGQPQHF. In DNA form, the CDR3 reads TGTGCCAGCAGCTTAGAAGGGGGACAGGGTTCCGGTCAGCCCCAGCATTTT.

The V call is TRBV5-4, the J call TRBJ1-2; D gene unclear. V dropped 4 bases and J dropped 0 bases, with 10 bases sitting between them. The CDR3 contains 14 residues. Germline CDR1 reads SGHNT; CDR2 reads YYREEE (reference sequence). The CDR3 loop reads CASSLDRANYGYTF. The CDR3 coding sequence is TGTGCCAGCAGCCTGGACCGGGCTAACTATGGCTACACCTTC.

The CDR3 sequence is CASSVADRELSEQYF. In nucleotides, the CDR3 is TGTGCCAGCAGCGTAGCCGACAGGGAACTATCCGAGCAGTACTTC. The gene calls are TRBV9 and TRBJ2-7; 7 nucleotides align to TRBD1. V lost 0 bases to trimming and J lost 6 bases; unmatched junction nucleotides: 9. Germline V CDR1 and CDR2: SGDLS, YYNGEE. This CDR3 has 15 residues.

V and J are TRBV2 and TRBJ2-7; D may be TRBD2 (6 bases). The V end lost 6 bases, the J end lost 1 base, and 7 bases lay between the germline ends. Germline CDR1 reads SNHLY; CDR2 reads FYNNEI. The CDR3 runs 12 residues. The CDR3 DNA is TGTGCCAGCAGGGAGGGGTCCTACGAGCAGTACTTC. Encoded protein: CASREGSYEQYF.

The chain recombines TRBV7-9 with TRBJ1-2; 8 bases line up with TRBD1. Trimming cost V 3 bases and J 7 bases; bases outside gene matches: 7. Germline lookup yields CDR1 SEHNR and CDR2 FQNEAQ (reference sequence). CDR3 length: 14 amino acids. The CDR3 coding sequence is TGTGCCAGCAGCTTCCCGGGACAGGCTGGTGGCTACACCTTC. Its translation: CASSFPGQAGGYTF.

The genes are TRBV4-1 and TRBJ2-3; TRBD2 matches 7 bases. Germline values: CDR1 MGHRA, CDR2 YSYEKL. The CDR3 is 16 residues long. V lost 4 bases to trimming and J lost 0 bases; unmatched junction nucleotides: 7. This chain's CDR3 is CASSRLLGGSTDTQYF. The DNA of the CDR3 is TGCGCCAGCAGCCGACTCCTGGGGGGGAGCACAGATACGCAGTATTTT.

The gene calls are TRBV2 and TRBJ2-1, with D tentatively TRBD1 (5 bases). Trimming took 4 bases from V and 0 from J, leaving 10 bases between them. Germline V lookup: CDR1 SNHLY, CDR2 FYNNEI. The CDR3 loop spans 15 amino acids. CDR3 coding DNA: TGTGCCAGCAGTGTAGACAGCTACTCCTACAATGAGCAGTTCTTC. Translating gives CASSVDSYSYNEQFF.

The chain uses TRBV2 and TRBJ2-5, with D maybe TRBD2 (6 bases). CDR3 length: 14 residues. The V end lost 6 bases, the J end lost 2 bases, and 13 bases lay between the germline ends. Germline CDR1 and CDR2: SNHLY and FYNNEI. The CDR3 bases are TGTGCCAGCAGGCGACTAGTAGTACAAGAGACCCAGTACTTC. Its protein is CASRRLVVQETQYF.

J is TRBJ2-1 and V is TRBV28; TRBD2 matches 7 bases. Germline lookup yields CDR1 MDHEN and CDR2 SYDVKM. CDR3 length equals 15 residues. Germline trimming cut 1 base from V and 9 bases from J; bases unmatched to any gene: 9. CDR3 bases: TGTGCCAGCAGTTTATTTGACTCGCGGGGGAGTGAGCAGTTCTTC. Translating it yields CASSLFDSRGSEQFF.

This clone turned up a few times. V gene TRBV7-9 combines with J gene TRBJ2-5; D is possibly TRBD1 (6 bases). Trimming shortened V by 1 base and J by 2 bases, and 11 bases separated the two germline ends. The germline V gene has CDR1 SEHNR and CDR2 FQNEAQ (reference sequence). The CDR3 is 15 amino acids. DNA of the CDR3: TGTGCCAGCAGCTTAGGCAGGGGTCGTCAAGAGACCCAGTACTTC. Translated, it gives CASSLGRGRQETQYF.

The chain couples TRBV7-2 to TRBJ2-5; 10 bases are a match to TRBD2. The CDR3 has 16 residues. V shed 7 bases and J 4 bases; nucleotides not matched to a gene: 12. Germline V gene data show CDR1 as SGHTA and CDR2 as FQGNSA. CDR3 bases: TGTGCCAGCATGCAGGGGGTAGCGGGGGGCTCAGAGACCCAGTACTTC. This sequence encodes CASMQGVAGGSETQYF.

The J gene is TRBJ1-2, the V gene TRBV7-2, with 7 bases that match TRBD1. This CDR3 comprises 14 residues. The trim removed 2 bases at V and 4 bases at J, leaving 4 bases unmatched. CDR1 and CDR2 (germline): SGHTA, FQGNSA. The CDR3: CASSLTGTAYGYTF. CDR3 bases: TGTGCCAGCAGCTTAACCGGGACAGCCTATGGCTACACCTTC.

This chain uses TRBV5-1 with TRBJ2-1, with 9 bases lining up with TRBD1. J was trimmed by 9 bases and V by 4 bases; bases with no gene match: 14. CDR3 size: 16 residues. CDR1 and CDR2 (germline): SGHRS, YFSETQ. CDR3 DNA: TGCGCCAGCAGCAAGGAGGGACAGGGAATATTCGGTGAGCAGTTCTTC. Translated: CASSKEGQGIFGEQFF.

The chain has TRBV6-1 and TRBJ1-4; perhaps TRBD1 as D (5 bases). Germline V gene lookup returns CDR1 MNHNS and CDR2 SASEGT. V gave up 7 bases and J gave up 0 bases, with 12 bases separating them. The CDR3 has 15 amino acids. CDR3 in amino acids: CASTRQRSTNEKLFF. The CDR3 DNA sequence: TGTGCCAGCACCCGACAGCGATCAACTAATGAAAAACTGTTTTTT.

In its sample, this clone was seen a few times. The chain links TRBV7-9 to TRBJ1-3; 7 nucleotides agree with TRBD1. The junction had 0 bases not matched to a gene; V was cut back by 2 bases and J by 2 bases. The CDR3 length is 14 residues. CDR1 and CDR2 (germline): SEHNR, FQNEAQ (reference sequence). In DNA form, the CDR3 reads TGTGCCAGCAGCTTAACAGGGGCTGGAAACACCATATATTTT. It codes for CASSLTGAGNTIYF.

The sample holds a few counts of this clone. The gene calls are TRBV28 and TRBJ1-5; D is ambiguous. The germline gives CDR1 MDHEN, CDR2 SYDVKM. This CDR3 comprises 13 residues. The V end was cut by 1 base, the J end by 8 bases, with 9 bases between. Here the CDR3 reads CASSLSIREPQHF. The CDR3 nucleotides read TGTGCCAGCAGTTTATCCATCCGGGAGCCCCAGCATTTT.

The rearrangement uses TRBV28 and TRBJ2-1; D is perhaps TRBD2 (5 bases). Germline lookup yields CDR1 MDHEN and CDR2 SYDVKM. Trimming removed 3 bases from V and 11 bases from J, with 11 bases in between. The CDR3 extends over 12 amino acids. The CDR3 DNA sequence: TGTGCCAGCAGTTTTCAGCGGATACAGCAGTTCTTC. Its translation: CASSFQRIQQFF.

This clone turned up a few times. This CDR3 reads CASSLDRAYEQYF. The CDR3 DNA follows: TGTGCCAGCAGCCTCGACAGAGCCTACGAGCAGTACTTC. The chain joins TRBV6-5 to TRBJ2-7, with a possible D match to TRBD1 (5 bases). Germline CDR1 is MNHEY and CDR2 is SVGAGI. The V gene lost 6 bases and the J gene lost 2 bases, with 11 bases spanning the gap. This CDR3 is built from 13 residues.

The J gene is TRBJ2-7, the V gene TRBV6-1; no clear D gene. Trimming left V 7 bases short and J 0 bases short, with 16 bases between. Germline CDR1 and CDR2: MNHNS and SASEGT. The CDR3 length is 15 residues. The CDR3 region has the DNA TGTGCCAGCACCGTTGCAGGTGCCCTCTCCTACGAGCAGTACTTC. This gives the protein CASTVAGALSYEQYF.

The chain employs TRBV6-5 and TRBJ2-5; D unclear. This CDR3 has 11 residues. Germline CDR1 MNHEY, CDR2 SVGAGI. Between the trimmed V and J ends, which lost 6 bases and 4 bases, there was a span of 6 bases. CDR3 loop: CASSLGETQYF. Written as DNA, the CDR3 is TGTGCCAGCAGCCTCGGAGAGACCCAGTACTTC.

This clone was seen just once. The CDR3 protein is CASSLVGLAGDTDTQYF. CDR3 nucleotides: TGTGCCAGCAGCTTAGTGGGACTAGCGGGAGATACAGATACGCAGTATTTT. This chain joins TRBV13 and TRBJ2-3; 14 nucleotides match TRBD2. Germline trimming cut 1 base from V and 3 bases from J; bases unmatched to any gene: 3. The CDR3 covers 17 residues. Germline CDR1 and CDR2: PRHDT and FYEKMQ (reference sequence).

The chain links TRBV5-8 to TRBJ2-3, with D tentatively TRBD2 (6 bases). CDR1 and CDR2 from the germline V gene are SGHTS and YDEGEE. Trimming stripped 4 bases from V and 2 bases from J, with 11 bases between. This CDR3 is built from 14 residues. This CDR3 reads CASSAGPDTDTQYF. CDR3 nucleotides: TGTGCCAGCAGCGCGGGACCGGACACAGATACGCAGTATTTT.

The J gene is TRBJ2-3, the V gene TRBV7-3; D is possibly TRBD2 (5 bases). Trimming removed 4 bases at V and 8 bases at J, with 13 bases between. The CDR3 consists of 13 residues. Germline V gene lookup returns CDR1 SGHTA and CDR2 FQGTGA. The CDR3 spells CASSSTTAGTQYF. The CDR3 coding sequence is TGTGCCAGCAGCTCCACCACGGCGGGTACGCAGTATTTT.

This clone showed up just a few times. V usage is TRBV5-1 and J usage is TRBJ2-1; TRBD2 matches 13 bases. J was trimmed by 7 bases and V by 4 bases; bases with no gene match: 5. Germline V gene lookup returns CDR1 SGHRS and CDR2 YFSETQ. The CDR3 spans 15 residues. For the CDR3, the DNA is TGCGCCAGCAGCACCGGGACTAGCGGGGAGAATGAGCAGTTCTTC. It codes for CASSTGTSGENEQFF.

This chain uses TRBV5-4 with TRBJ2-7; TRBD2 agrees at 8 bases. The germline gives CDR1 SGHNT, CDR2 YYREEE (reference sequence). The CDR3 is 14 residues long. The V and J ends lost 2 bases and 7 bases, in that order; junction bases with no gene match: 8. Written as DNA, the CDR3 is TGTGCCAGCAGCTTCGGGGGGGCCCCCAAGGAGCAGTACTTC. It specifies CASSFGGAPKEQYF.

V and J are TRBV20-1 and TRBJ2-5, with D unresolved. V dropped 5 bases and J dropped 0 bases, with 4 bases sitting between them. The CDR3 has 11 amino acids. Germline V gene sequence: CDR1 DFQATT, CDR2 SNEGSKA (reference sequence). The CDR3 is CSAEYQETQYF. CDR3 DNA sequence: TGCAGTGCTGAGTACCAAGAGACCCAGTACTTC.

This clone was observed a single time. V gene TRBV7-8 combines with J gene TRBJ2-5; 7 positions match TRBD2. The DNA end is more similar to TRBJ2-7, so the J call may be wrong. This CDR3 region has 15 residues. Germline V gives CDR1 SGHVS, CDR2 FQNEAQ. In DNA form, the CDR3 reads TGTGCCAGCAGCTACGGCGGGCGGGGGTCCTACGAGCAGTACTTC. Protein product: CASSYGGRGSYEQYF.